This T cell receptor (beta chain) derives from a study of Graves' ophthalmopathy and Graves' hyperthyroidism. As for the study in general: Peripheral blood was gathered at the point of initial diagnosis, before any treatment started. Overall study results and limits: The model predicted progression of ophthalmopathy with a sensitivity of approximately 68%, and its specificity was around 72%. Classification of ophthalmopathy versus stable hyperthyroidism by a 13-signature model yielded around 88% sensitivity and about 83% specificity.

Germline trimming cut 7 bases from V and 3 bases from J; bases unmatched to any gene: 7. The CDR3 covers 13 residues. Germline V lookup: CDR1 SQVTM, CDR2 ANQGSEA. This clonotype was counted at least ten times. What it recognizes is unknown. RNA transcripts were the template, and TCR beta CDR3 regions were amplified from them. The first-round RT-PCR employed HTBI primers together with the Qiagen OneStep RT-PCR kit. A multiplex PCR was then performed as the second round. TCRdb used MiXCR to reprocess the multiplex PCR reads, holding one entry per CDR3 protein. The sample yields hundreds of thousands of distinct CDR3 sequences, over 40% seen once.

The TCR sequence derives from an adult man with Graves' ophthalmopathy. V usage is TRBV29-1 and J usage is TRBJ1-1; 8 nucleotides line up with TRBD1. The specimen sequenced was peripheral blood. The CDR3 protein is CSGRQGLDTEAFF. In DNA form, the CDR3 reads TGCAGCGGTAGACAGGGGCTAGACACTGAAGCTTTCTTT. The entire variable domain, with the rest obtained from reference TRBV29-1 and TRBJ1-1, is as follows: SAVISQKPSRDICQRGTSLTIQCQVDSQVTMMFWYRQQPGQSLTLIATANQGSEATYESGFVIDKFPISRPNLTFSTLTVSNMSPEDSSIYLCSGRQGLDTEAFFGQGTRLTVV.